A selection of T cell receptor beta chains follows, all from one sample in a study of neurological immune-mediated disorders. MiXCR, run by TCRdb on the 5' RACE reads, gives a single entry per CDR3 protein. The table records 33,000 or so distinct CDR3 sequences, almost 7.5% of them present only once. Specimen: PBMCs. The receptors were gathered from a woman aged 35 to 49 in good health. CDR3s include the opening cysteine and the closing phenylalanine or tryptophan.

V gene,J gene,CDR3 protein
TRBV20-1,TRBJ2-7,CSAPSVDILYEQYF
TRBV29-1,TRBJ2-5,CSVEGFQETQYF
TRBV5-5,TRBJ2-6,CASSLGQPSSRADVLTF
TRBV12-3/TRBV12-4,TRBJ1-1,CANSSVTWEFTEAFF
TRBV11-1,TRBJ2-1,CASSSRLAGEFSNEQFF
TRBV5-1,TRBJ1-1,CASRELMNTEAFF
TRBV20-1,TRBJ2-1,CSATEGERYNEQFF
TRBV7-2,TRBJ2-5,CASSPMKAGTTQKWKTQYF
TRBV6-6,TRBJ1-1,CASSYRIQGGTEAFF
TRBV20-1,TRBJ2-3,CSAREWWLAGGPDTQYF
TRBV7-3,TRBJ2-1,CASSLGPTGVDEQFF
TRBV2,TRBJ2-7,CASSEAGSASSYEQYF
TRBV5-1,TRBJ1-1,CASSLAQTNTEAFF
TRBV18,TRBJ1-2,CASSPEWDRSIYGYTF
TRBV12-3/TRBV12-4,TRBJ2-3,CASSPRAGGPQDTQYF
TRBV20-1,TRBJ1-2,CSAYHGQGRAGGGYTF
TRBV20-1,TRBJ2-7,CSAKGLGGYEQYF
TRBV4-1,TRBJ2-1,CASSPKGGESEQFF
TRBV7-2,TRBJ2-3,CASSFTGGHTDTQYF
TRBV5-1,TRBJ1-4,CASSLNSREEKLFF
TRBV9,TRBJ2-1,CASSPGPGGYNEQFF
TRBV5-1,TRBJ2-5,CASSFGSAGGGETQYF
TRBV6-4,TRBJ2-3,CASSASGSTDTQYF
TRBV6-6,TRBJ2-5,CASNRGLQETQYF
TRBV20-1,TRBJ2-3,CSAIPQGADTQYF
TRBV12-3/TRBV12-4,TRBJ1-2,CASSPWGGDNYGYTF
TRBV10-3,TRBJ1-6,CDISTGNNSPLHF
TRBV5-1,TRBJ2-1,CASSLVSGGVDEQFF
TRBV4-1,TRBJ1-5,CASSQTIVRGPQPQHF
TRBV10-3,TRBJ1-5,CAISESMVRGGSNQPQHF
TRBV2,TRBJ2-2,CASSAPGVNTGELFF
TRBV3-1,TRBJ2-1,CASSKGLAGSYNEQFF
TRBV5-6,TRBJ1-5,CASSRRTERLNQPQHF
TRBV14,TRBJ2-5,CASSHSWGQETQYF
TRBV9,TRBJ1-6,CASSVGGDPPLHF
TRBV6-1,TRBJ2-5,CASTPTRGTGKETQYF
TRBV9,TRBJ1-2,CASSVAAESILTNYGYTF
TRBV2,TRBJ2-7,CASSVLAVGTYEQYF
TRBV25-1,TRBJ2-5,CASSDGQVYWETQYF
TRBV7-8,TRBJ2-2,CASSAGTNTGELFF
TRBV4-1,TRBJ2-1,CASSQDERGGKNEQFF
TRBV12-3/TRBV12-4,TRBJ1-5,CASSFSGDNQPQHF
TRBV7-8,TRBJ2-1,CASSSFGAISYNEQFF